The 24 T cell receptor beta chains below all came from one sample that was sequenced in a study of CD8 T cells in ankylosing spondylitis. TCRdb analysed the 5' RACE reads with MiXCR anew, one entry per CDR3 protein. Here the sample spans under 120,000 distinct CDR3 sequences, 20% to 30% being singletons. Specimen: synovial fluid, either unsorted or a sorted T cell fraction (not recorded which). All receptors come from a male donor with ankylosing spondylitis.

The J gene is TRBJ2-3, the V gene TRBV24-1; TRBD2 is a possible D gene (7 bases). The germline V gene encodes CDR1 KGHDR and CDR2 SFDVKD. The CDR3 extends over 18 amino acids. The V end was cut by 2 bases, the J end by 2 bases, with 19 bases between. CDR3 in DNA: TGTGCCACCAGTGATTATTTGGGTCGGCGGGGGCTCACAGATACGCAGTATTTT. Protein sequence: CATSDYLGRRGLTDTQYF.

This clonotype has a count of ten or more. The rearrangement joins TRBV29-1 to TRBJ2-7; D is perhaps TRBD1 or TRBD2 (6 bases each). Germline CDR1 is SQVTM and CDR2 is ANQGSEA. The CDR3 extends over 14 amino acids. V gave up 6 bases and J gave up 7 bases, with 22 bases separating them. The CDR3 region is CSVGGKGGRREQYF. The CDR3 nucleotides read TGCAGCGTGGGGGGAAAGGGGGGTCGTCGGGAGCAGTACTTC.

As for this clonotype: This is likely a read error, given that the CDR3 carries no conserved phenylalanine or tryptophan at its end. The CDR3: CASTYGGKVSSGELFL. The CDR3 region has the DNA TGTGCCAGTACCTATGGCGGGAAGGTCTCCTCCGGGGAGCTGTTTCTT. This chain joins TRBV19 and TRBJ2-2; a weak D match, TRBD2 (6 bases). Germline V gives CDR1 LNHDA, CDR2 SQIVND (reference sequence). The CDR3 spans 16 residues. V was cut by 7 bases and J by 6 bases, with 21 bases left in between.

The V call is TRBV3-1, the J call TRBJ2-5; D gene ambiguous. CDR3 size: 13 residues. V lost 0 bases and J lost 9, with 11 bases in between. Germline CDR1 and CDR2: LGHDT and YNNKEL (reference sequence). The chain's CDR3 is CASSQDRKGSQYF. CDR3 nucleotides: TGTGCCAGCAGCCAAGACAGGAAGGGCTCCCAGTACTTC.

This rearrangement joins TRBV20-1 to TRBJ2-1, with D maybe TRBD1 (6 bases). Germline assignment: CDR1 DFQATT and CDR2 SNEGSKA (reference sequence). The germline V and J ends were trimmed by 6 bases and 9 bases, with 21 bases remaining between them. The CDR3 is 14 amino acids. Here the CDR3 reads CSAPRGGPGPEQFF. CDR3 DNA: TGCAGTGCCCCTAGAGGGGGACCGGGGCCTGAGCAGTTCTTC.

This chain uses TRBV7-2 with TRBJ1-1; D is ambiguous. CDR1 and CDR2 from the germline V gene are SGHTA and FQGNSA. The CDR3 covers 13 residues. The V gene lost 5 bases and the J gene lost 5 bases, with 12 bases spanning the gap. The CDR3 loop reads CASSPPGVTEAFF. CDR3 bases: TGTGCCAGCAGCCCTCCTGGGGTAACTGAAGCTTTCTTT.

Of note for this clonotype: A junction boundary mismatches the germline segment, possibly from a read error. The chain links TRBV29-1 to TRBJ1-1; TRBD1 agrees at 7 bases. Germline V gene sequence: CDR1 SQVTM, CDR2 ANQGSEA. The CDR3 has 15 residues. CDR3 bases: TGCAGCGTCGAAGCCAGGGGGATCGGGAACACTGAAGCTTTCTTT. This codes for CSVEARGIGNTEAFF.

The table lists this clonotype with many counts. The chain joins TRBV2 to TRBJ2-3; 7 bases are a match to TRBD1. The CDR3 has 14 residues. Germline CDR1 is SNHLY and CDR2 is FYNNEI. V shed 6 bases, J shed 0 bases, and the junction held 3 bases outside the gene matches. The DNA of the CDR3 is TGTGCCAGCAGAGGGGGCGGAAGCACAGATACGCAGTATTTT. Translated, it gives CASRGGGSTDTQYF.

A note on this clonotype: This may come from a read error, since a much larger clone is one base off. J is TRBJ1-1 and V is TRBV29-1; no clear D. Germline CDR1 is SQVTM and CDR2 is ANQGSEA. The CDR3 is 12 residues long. DNA for the CDR3: TGCAGCGCTGTAGGCAGGAACACTGAAGCTTACTTT. Its protein is CSAVGRNTEAYF. Based on the CDR3 plus reference TRBV29-1 and TRBJ1-1, the full variable domain is SAVISQKPSRDICQRGTSLTIQCQVDSQVTMMFWYRQQPGQSLTLIATANQGSEATYESGFVIDKFPISRPNLTFSTLTVSNMSPEDSSIYLCSAVGRNTEAYFGQGTRLTVV.

J is TRBJ2-3 and V is TRBV2, with D unresolved. V was shortened by 3 bases and J by 3 bases, with 4 bases between the two germline ends. The CDR3 is 12 residues long. Germline values: CDR1 SNHLY, CDR2 FYNNEI. The CDR3 DNA follows: TGTGCCAGCAGTGATGGAACAGATACGCAGTATTTT. It translates to CASSDGTDTQYF.

This chain uses TRBV5-1 with TRBJ2-2; 11 bases line up with TRBD2. This CDR3 has 16 residues. With 0 bases clipped from V and 7 bases from J, the junction kept 5 bases outside the gene matches. In germline, CDR1 is SGHRS, CDR2 YFSETQ. CDR3 sequence: CASSLETSGSGGELFF. CDR3 nucleotide sequence: TGCGCCAGCAGCTTGGAAACTAGCGGGAGTGGCGGGGAGCTGTTTTTT.

This sequence joins TRBV24-1 and TRBJ2-2; the D is unclear. This CDR3 is built from 17 residues. Deletions cut 4 bases from V and 4 bases from J, with 18 bases between. The V gene's germline CDR1 is KGHDR and CDR2 SFDVKD. The CDR3 sequence: CATSDSQWQDSTGELFF. The CDR3 DNA reads as TGTGCCACCAGTGACTCTCAGTGGCAGGATTCCACCGGGGAGCTGTTTTTT.

This clonotype has at least ten counts. The genes are TRBV13 and TRBJ2-5; no reliable D call. Germline V gene sequence: CDR1 PRHDT, CDR2 FYEKMQ (reference sequence). The CDR3 contains 12 residues. Trimming stripped 1 base from V and 5 bases from J, with 5 bases between. The DNA for the CDR3 is TGTGCCAGCAGCTTAGTTTCCGAGACCCAGTACTTC. It encodes CASSLVSETQYF.

Many counts were recorded for this clonotype. The J gene is TRBJ1-2, the V gene TRBV11-2; maybe TRBD1 (5 bases). The germline gives CDR1 SGHAT, CDR2 FQNNGV. V was clipped by 8 bases and J by 6 bases, with 13 bases between them. The CDR3 is 12 amino acids. The CDR3 DNA reads as TGTGCCAGCGGGGGGACGCTCCATGGCTACACCTTC. It encodes CASGGTLHGYTF.

This rearrangement joins TRBV11-2 to TRBJ2-5, with 9 bases matching TRBD2. Germline trimming cut 0 bases from V and 5 bases from J; bases unmatched to any gene: 4. CDR1 and CDR2 (germline): SGHAT, FQNNGV. CDR3 size: 15 residues. The CDR3 sequence is CASSLDGTSLETQYF. CDR3 nucleotide sequence: TGTGCCAGCAGCTTAGATGGGACTAGCCTGGAGACCCAGTACTTC. The variable domain in full, with the rest retrieved from reference TRBV11-2 and TRBJ2-5, is EAGVAQSPRYKIIEKRQSVAFWCNPISGHATLYWYQQILGQGPKLLIQFQNNGVVDDSQLPKDRFSAERLKGVDSTLKIQPAKLEDSAVYLCASSLDGTSLETQYFGPGTRLLVL.

The chain has TRBV12-3 or TRBV12-4 and TRBJ1-1; 10 bases align to TRBD1. The CDR3 sequence is 16 residues long. Unmatched junction bases numbered 7, after V lost 6 bases and J lost 0 bases. CDR3 protein: CASSPTGGAVNTEAFF. The CDR3 DNA is TGTGCCAGCAGCCCGACAGGGGGCGCGGTGAACACTGAAGCTTTCTTT.

The chain links TRBV19 to TRBJ1-1; D gene uncertain. Germline assignment: CDR1 LNHDA and CDR2 SQIVND (reference sequence). V gave up 4 bases and J gave up 4 bases, with 10 bases separating them. This CDR3 is 13 amino acids long. As DNA, the CDR3 is TGTGCCAGTAGTACACGGGCGGGCACTGAAGCTTTCTTT. It encodes CASSTRAGTEAFF.

The chain combines TRBV20-1 with TRBJ2-1; TRBD1 might be the D (5 bases). Germline CDR1 DFQATT, CDR2 SNEGSKA (reference sequence). V was pared by 0 bases and J by 3 bases, with 15 bases between. The CDR3 consists of 16 residues. DNA for the CDR3: TGCAGTGCTAGAGATATCGGGCAGGGTGTCTACAATGAGCAGTTCTTC. Translated, it gives CSARDIGQGVYNEQFF.

The chain couples TRBV27 to TRBJ2-5, with D perhaps matching TRBD1 or TRBD2 (5 bases each). This CDR3 contains 14 residues. In germline, CDR1 is MNHEY, CDR2 SMNVEV (reference sequence). Trimming stripped 6 bases from V and 7 bases from J, with 18 bases between. The CDR3 DNA sequence: TGTGCCAGCAGCCGGGTTCCTAATGGGGGGACCCAGTACTTC. As protein: CASSRVPNGGTQYF.

This clonotype ranks as medium-sized. The chain links TRBV4-2 to TRBJ1-5; 7 bases agree with TRBD1. Trimming at V came to 3 bases and at J to 1 base, leaving 6 bases not matched to a gene. The CDR3 is 16 residues long. Germline-derived CDR1 and CDR2 are LGHNA and YNFKEQ. CDR3 in amino acids: CASSQTGSSSNQPQHF. In DNA form, the CDR3 reads TGTGCCAGCAGCCAGACAGGGTCGTCGAGCAATCAGCCCCAGCATTTT.

V and J are TRBV25-1 and TRBJ2-3; D unresolved. Per the germline V gene, CDR1 is MGHDK and CDR2 is SYGVNS. The ends were cut back, 10 bases at V and 7 bases at J, with 21 bases in the middle. The CDR3 has 14 amino acids. CDR3 amino acids: CATLLSGSTNTQYF. The CDR3 coding sequence is TGTGCCACCTTACTGAGTGGTTCCACGAATACGCAGTATTTT.

The chain couples TRBV25-1 to TRBJ2-5, with TRBD2 as a possible D gene (6 bases). V lost 1 base and J 5 bases, leaving 11 bases between the germline ends. There are 14 residues in the CDR3. Germline values: CDR1 MGHDK, CDR2 SYGVNS. The CDR3 protein is CASSEFGGTETQYF. CDR3 DNA sequence: TGTGCCAGCAGTGAATTTGGGGGGACGGAGACCCAGTACTTC. Full variable domain (remainder filled in from reference TRBV25-1 and TRBJ2-5): EADIYQTPRYLVIGTGKKITLECSQTMGHDKMYWYQQDPGMELHLIHYSYGVNSTEKGDLSSESTVSRIRTEHFPLTLESARPSHTSQYLCASSEFGGTETQYFGPGTRLLVL.

This clonotype was picked up a small number of times. The V gene is TRBV12-3 or TRBV12-4, the J gene TRBJ1-3, with a weak D call TRBD1 (5 bases). The CDR3 loop spans 15 amino acids. Trimming removed 4 bases from V and 0 bases from J, with 10 bases in between. The CDR3 DNA follows: TGTGCCAGCAGTTGGGGGGGGAGCTCTGGAAACACCATATATTTT. This gives the protein CASSWGGSSGNTIYF.

The V call is TRBV3-1, the J call TRBJ2-2; D gene uncertain. Trimming cost V 3 bases and J 6 bases, with 5 bases left between them. The germline V gene encodes CDR1 LGHDT and CDR2 YNNKEL (reference sequence). The CDR3 extends over 12 amino acids. The chain's CDR3 is CASSHSAGELFF. The CDR3 nucleotides read TGTGCCAGCAGCCACAGTGCCGGGGAGCTGTTTTTT. Drawing the rest from reference TRBV3-1 and TRBJ2-2, the complete variable domain is DTAVSQTPKYLVTQMGNDKSIKCEQNLGHDTMYWYKQDSKKFLKIMFSYNNKELIINETVPNRFSPKSPDKAHLNLHINSLELGDSAVYFCASSHSAGELFFGEGSRLTVL.